Listed here are 24 T cell receptor beta chains from one sample, sequenced in a study of shared clonotypes between healthy human individuals. Sequencing was performed with immunoSEQ multiplex PCR; in TCRdb, only in-frame clones are kept and a portion is missing. The table lists roughly 2.6 million clones, approximately 94% of them singletons. The sequenced material came from naive CD4+ T cells sorted from blood. The subset is: CD45RA+ positively selected. The receptors originated from a man in his late teens or twenties in good health.

The chain is built from TRBV28 and TRBJ2-3; tentative D call: TRBD1 (8 bases). The CDR3 extends over 15 amino acids. Germline assignment: CDR1 MDHEN and CDR2 SYDVKM. Trimming cost V 2 bases and J 4 bases, with 13 bases left between them. The CDR3 DNA reads TGTGCCAGCAGTTTAACAACAGGGGGGGCAGATACGCAGTATTTT. Translated: CASSLTTGGADTQYF.

This clone was detected only once. This chain links TRBV4-3 with TRBJ2-3; D gene uncertain. The germline gives CDR1 LGHNA, CDR2 YSLEER. The CDR3 is made up of 15 amino acids. With 5 bases removed from V and 6 bases from J, the gap between germline ends came to 18 bases. As DNA, the CDR3 is TGCGCCAGCAGCACTGACGGGCGAGATGCCGATACGCAGTATTTT. Its translation is CASSTDGRDADTQYF.

The CDR3 coding sequence is TGTGCCAGCAGCTTAGGACAGGGAAATCTATATGAGCAGTTCTTC. Translation: CASSLGQGNLYEQFF. V usage is TRBV7-9 and J usage is TRBJ2-1, with 7 bases that match TRBD1. This CDR3 is 15 amino acids long. The V segment lost 1 base and the J segment 8 bases; nucleotides outside the gene matches: 8. From germline, CDR1 is SEHNR and CDR2 FQNEAQ (reference sequence).

Only one count was recorded for this clone. The rearrangement joins TRBV27 to TRBJ2-2; D is undetermined. This CDR3 comprises 15 residues. Germline values: CDR1 MNHEY, CDR2 SMNVEV (reference sequence). The V end lost 5 bases, the J end lost 6 bases, and 16 bases lay between the germline ends. The CDR3 region has the DNA TGTGCCAGCAGTCCCACACCTTCTGGACCCGGGGAGCTGTTTTTT. Its protein product is CASSPTPSGPGELFF.

This sequence joins TRBV7-2 and TRBJ2-1; weak D call: TRBD1 (5 bases). V dropped 4 bases and J dropped 9 bases, with 16 bases sitting between them. Germline V gene lookup returns CDR1 SGHTA and CDR2 FQGNSA. The CDR3 covers 14 residues. The CDR3 loop reads CASSYPPRVPEQFF. The CDR3 DNA is TGTGCCAGCAGCTATCCTCCCAGGGTACCTGAGCAGTTCTTC.

The chain joins TRBV28 to TRBJ1-2; tentatively, D is TRBD1 (6 bases). This CDR3 contains 15 residues. CDR1 MDHEN and CDR2 SYDVKM come from the germline V gene. Trimming took off 3 bases at V and 0 bases at J, with 11 bases between the two ends. CDR3: CASSFLGQTNYGYTF. The CDR3 DNA reads as TGTGCCAGCAGTTTTTTGGGACAAACTAACTATGGCTACACCTTC.

The chain has TRBV15 and TRBJ1-1; D remains unclear. Germline assignment: CDR1 LNHNV and CDR2 YYDKDF (reference sequence). CDR3 length: 15 amino acids. Trimming took off 2 bases at V and 2 bases at J, with 12 bases between the two ends. The CDR3 coding sequence is TGTGCCACCAGCAGATCGTGGGGAGCTAACACTGAAGCTTTCTTT. This gives the protein CATSRSWGANTEAFF.

This chain connects TRBV5-1 to TRBJ2-1; the match to TRBD2 covers 10 bases. The CDR3 extends over 17 amino acids. Per germline, CDR1 SGHRS and CDR2 YFSETQ. V was clipped by 3 bases and J by 4 bases; unmatched bases: 10. The CDR3 coding sequence is TGCGCCAGCAGCTCAAGTTCTAGCGGGAGTAGGTACAATGAGCAGTTCTTC. Encoded protein: CASSSSSSGSRYNEQFF.

This chain connects TRBV5-1 to TRBJ1-4; no reliable D call. Germline lookup yields CDR1 SGHRS and CDR2 YFSETQ. V dropped 0 bases and J dropped 8 bases, with 11 bases sitting between them. This CDR3 is 14 amino acids long. The CDR3 here is CASSLGGGREKLFF. As DNA, the CDR3 is TGCGCCAGCAGCTTGGGAGGAGGGAGAGAAAAACTGTTTTTT.

The gene calls are TRBV21-1 and TRBJ2-3; the listed D gene, TRBD1, was not tested against the DNA. TRBV21-1 is a known pseudogene. The CDR3 extends over 17 amino acids. CDR3 sequence reads: CASSKGPDRDKVDTQYF. The CDR3 nucleotides read TGTGCCAGCAGCAAAGGCCCGGACAGGGACAAGGTCGATACGCAGTATTTT.

The rearrangement links TRBV19 to TRBJ1-1, with a tentative D call TRBD1 (5 bases). V was cut by 2 bases and J by 3 bases, with 10 bases left in between. Germline values: CDR1 LNHDA, CDR2 SQIVND (reference sequence). The CDR3 has 14 amino acids. CDR3 sequence (DNA): TGTGCCAGTAGTATATCAGGGACCGACACTGAAGCTTTCTTT. Its protein product is CASSISGTDTEAFF. The variable domain in full, completed from reference TRBV19 and TRBJ1-1, reads DGGITQSPKYLFRKEGQNVTLSCEQNLNHDAMYWYRQDPGQGLRLIYYSQIVNDFQKGDIAEGYSVSREKKESFPLTVTSAQKNPTAFYLCASSISGTDTEAFFGQGTRLTVV.

The chain is built from TRBV4-1 and TRBJ2-2, with D possibly TRBD2 on 6 matching bases. This CDR3 region has 16 residues. Germline V gene lookup returns CDR1 MGHRA and CDR2 YSYEKL. The V and J ends lost 2 bases and 5 bases respectively, with 15 bases between them. The CDR3 reads CASSQILALGTGELFF. The CDR3 bases are TGCGCCAGCAGCCAAATTCTAGCGCTGGGGACCGGGGAGCTGTTTTTT.

Of note for this clone: At one end, the junction sequence differs from germline, possibly due to a read error. The CDR3 region is CASSPRTGFREAQYF. The CDR3 DNA follows: TGTGCTAGCAGCCCTCGGACAGGGTTTAGGGAGGCCCAGTACTTC. The chain is built from TRBV7-7 and TRBJ2-5; 8 bases agree with TRBD1. CDR3 length equals 15 residues. Germline V lookup: CDR1 SSHAT, CDR2 FNYEAQ (reference sequence).

For this clone: Within the sample, other DNA sequences also encode this same CDR3. The chain recombines TRBV5-6 with TRBJ2-7; 7 nucleotides agree with TRBD1. Germline V gene data show CDR1 as SGHDT and CDR2 as YYEEEE. The CDR3 covers 13 residues. Germline trimming cut 0 bases from V and 4 bases from J; bases unmatched to any gene: 1. As DNA, the CDR3 is TGTGCCAGCAGCTTGGACAGGGGTTACGAGCAGTACTTC. Translating it yields CASSLDRGYEQYF.

The chain recombines TRBV2 with TRBJ2-3; D unresolved. Per the germline V gene, CDR1 is SNHLY and CDR2 is FYNNEI. The CDR3 is made up of 10 amino acids. Trimming shortened V by 5 bases and J by 6 bases, and 3 bases separated the two germline ends. DNA of the CDR3: TGTGCCAGCAGTATCGATACGCAGTATTTT. Encoded protein: CASSIDTQYF.

This clone was detected once. The CDR3: CASSEYLGAGPGSPLHF. DNA of the CDR3: TGTGCCAGCAGTGAATACCTAGGGGCAGGGCCGGGTTCACCCCTCCACTTT. The rearrangement links TRBV25-1 to TRBJ1-6; D is possibly TRBD1 (5 bases). From germline, CDR1 is MGHDK and CDR2 SYGVNS. CDR3 length: 17 residues. V lost 0 bases, J lost 9 bases, and 18 bases lay in between.

The chain couples TRBV21-1 to TRBJ1-6; TRBD1 was called by the table and not checked on the DNA. TRBV21-1 is a recognized pseudogene. The CDR3 is 16 amino acids. The CDR3: CASSAGDSRFVVSLHF. Written as DNA, the CDR3 is TGTGCCAGCAGCGCAGGGGACAGCCGCTTCGTTGTATCCCTCCACTTT.

The chain links TRBV4-3 to TRBJ2-7; 10 bases agree with TRBD2. V lost 4 bases, J lost 2 bases, and 8 bases stayed unmatched. CDR1 and CDR2 from the germline V gene are LGHNA and YSLEER. The CDR3 extends over 16 amino acids. CDR3 amino acids: CASSRRLAGLTYEQYF. The DNA for the CDR3 is TGCGCCAGCAGCCGACGACTAGCGGGTTTAACCTACGAGCAGTACTTC.

This chain connects TRBV5-1 to TRBJ2-7, with no clear D. Germline V CDR1 and CDR2: SGHRS, YFSETQ. The V end was cut by 1 base, the J end by 6 bases, with 14 bases between. CDR3 length: 14 amino acids. DNA of the CDR3: TGCGCCAGCAGCTTGTACCCCGCCAGTTCCGAGCAGTACTTC. Protein sequence: CASSLYPASSEQYF. Looking up the rest from reference TRBV5-1 and TRBJ2-7 gives the full variable domain: KAGVTQTPRYLIKTRGQQVTLSCSPISGHRSVSWYQQTPGQGLQFLFEYFSETQRNKGNFPGRFSGRQFSNSRSEMNVSTLELGDSALYLCASSLYPASSEQYFGPGTRLTVT.

The V gene is TRBV7-9, the J gene TRBJ1-1, with a weak D call TRBD1 (6 bases). The V and J ends lost 1 base and 4 bases respectively, with 19 bases between them. Germline CDR1 and CDR2: SEHNR and FQNEAQ (reference sequence). The CDR3 contains 17 residues. In DNA, the CDR3 is TGTGCCAGCAGCTTAGGTATTTGGGGGCGGTTAGGCACTGAAGCTTTCTTT. Its protein is CASSLGIWGRLGTEAFF.

This clone was observed a few times. The chain has TRBV30 and TRBJ1-4; no clear D gene. CDR1 and CDR2 (germline): GTSNPN, SVGIG (reference sequence). The ends were cut back, 2 bases at V and 7 bases at J, with 11 bases in the middle. The CDR3 is 13 amino acids. CDR3 in DNA: TGTGCCTGGAGTTTAGTCTCGGGTGAAAAACTGTTTTTT. Translated: CAWSLVSGEKLFF.

The rearrangement joins TRBV23-1 to TRBJ2-3; no reliable D call. TRBV23-1 is an ORF for which the function is uncertain. Trimming shortened V by 8 bases and J by 0 bases, and 6 bases separated the two germline ends. The CDR3 runs 12 residues. The CDR3 is CASFHSTDTQYF. CDR3 in DNA: TGCGCCAGCTTCCACAGCACAGATACGCAGTATTTT.

V and J are TRBV7-2 and TRBJ2-2; 11 positions agree with TRBD1. Germline V gene data show CDR1 as SGHTA and CDR2 as FQGNSA. CDR3 size: 14 residues. V was clipped by 7 bases and J by 6 bases; unmatched bases: 4. CDR3 residues: CASIVDRGPGELFF. CDR3 DNA sequence: TGTGCCAGCATCGTGGACAGGGGGCCCGGGGAGCTGTTTTTT.

The CDR3 spells CASSFKTGELFF. As DNA, the CDR3 is TGTGCCAGCAGCTTCAAGACCGGGGAGCTGTTTTTT. The V and J genes are TRBV11-2 and TRBJ2-2; D is unclear. The CDR3 is made up of 12 amino acids. Deletions cut 3 bases from V and 5 bases from J, with 4 bases between. In germline, CDR1 is SGHAT, CDR2 FQNNGV.